A selection of T cell receptor beta chains follows, all from one sample in a study of T cell responses to AZD1222 COVID-19 vaccine. Clones were sequenced by immunoSEQ multiplex PCR, and TCRdb holds only the in-frame ones, with some missing. The sample lists some 150,000 clones, about 82% occurring once. The sample consisted of peripheral blood, taken 28 days after the second dose of the MenACWY control vaccine. Receptors originate from an adult who received the MenACWY meningococcal vaccine as a control. Each CDR3 is given with its conserved first and last residue. A D gene is named only where the DNA matches it firmly. Expanded clones get a size class; other rows say once, few or many, or leave the size out.

CDR3nt	CDR3aa	d_gene	j_gene	abundance	v_gene
TGTGCCAGCAGCCAAGGGCGACTAGCGCTCAATGAGCAGTTCTTC	CASSQGRLALNEQFF	TRBD2	TRBJ2-1	-	TRBV4-2
TGCGCCAGCAGCCGGGGACAGGGAGACTATGGCTACACCTTC	CASSRGQGDYGYTF	TRBD1	TRBJ1-2	once	TRBV5-1
TGCAGCGTTGTCCACAGTTGGGACGGGGAGCTGTTTTTT	CSVVHSWDGELFF	-	TRBJ2-2	-	TRBV29-1
TGTGCCAGCAGCCAACAGGGGGCGAACACCGGGGAGCTGTTTTTT	CASSQQGANTGELFF	TRBD1	TRBJ2-2	-	TRBV3-1/TRBV3-2
TGTGCCAGCAGCCACACTCGGACAGGGGGCAATTATGGCTACACCTTC	CASSHTRTGGNYGYTF	TRBD1	TRBJ1-2	-	TRBV2
TGTGCCAGCTCACCAAGGGACCAAGAGACCCAGTACTTC	CASSPRDQETQYF	-	TRBJ2-5	-	TRBV18
TGTGCCAGCAGCCGTTCGACTATCTACGAGCAGTACTTC	CASSRSTIYEQYF	-	TRBJ2-7	-	TRBV7-6
TGTGCCAGCAGCGAACGGACCAAAGGGAGGGAAAAACTGTTTTTT	CASSERTKGREKLFF	-	TRBJ1-4	-	TRBV2
TGTGCCATCAGTGCGGGGGACAGGGTAGAAGGAAAACTGTTTTTT	CAISAGDRVEGKLFF	TRBD1	TRBJ1-4	-	TRBV10-3
TGTGCCAGCAGCTTCGGACAGGGCACAGATACGCAGTATTTT	CASSFGQGTDTQYF	TRBD1	TRBJ2-3	-	TRBV7-2
TGTGCCAGCAGTTACAAGGTACCCGGGGAGCTGTTTTTT	CASSYKVPGELFF	-	TRBJ2-2	-	TRBV6-6
TGTGCCAGCAGTTTTTTTGGGAGGAAGGGGAGCGGGGAGCTGTTTTTT	CASSFFGRKGSGELFF	-	TRBJ2-2	-	TRBV27
TGTGCCAGCAGTGAACAGGGGGCCATGAACACTGAAGCTTTCTTT	CASSEQGAMNTEAFF	TRBD1	TRBJ1-1	-	TRBV2
TGCGCCAGCAGCCTTTCCACAGATACGCAGTATTTT	CASSLSTDTQYF	-	TRBJ2-3	-	TRBV5-1
TGTGCCAGCATTCGGGACTCGAACACCGGGGAGCTGTTTTTT	CASIRDSNTGELFF	-	TRBJ2-2	-	TRBV2
TGTGCCAGCAGCGCGAGGGGACAGGGGGAATGGAATGAAAAACTGTTTTTT	CASSARGQGEWNEKLFF	TRBD1	TRBJ1-4	once	TRBV5-5
TGTGCCAGCAGCTCGCACGGAGGCTCCTATAATTCACCCCTCCACTTT	CASSSHGGSYNSPLHF	-	TRBJ1-6	-	TRBV7-2
TGTGCCAGCAGCCAAGCTAACTATGGCTACACCTTC	CASSQANYGYTF	-	TRBJ1-2	-	TRBV14
TGTGCCTGTGTGTCAGCGATCTCTGGAAACACCATATATTTT	CACVSAISGNTIYF	-	TRBJ1-3	-	TRBV19
TGTGCCAGCAGCTTAGCTTTGAACACTGAAGCTTTCTTT	CASSLALNTEAFF	-	TRBJ1-1	-	TRBV7-2
TGCGCCAGCAGAGGAAATACAGGGACCGGGGAGCTGTTTTTT	CASRGNTGTGELFF	-	TRBJ2-2	-	TRBV5-1
TGTGCCAGCAGACCAGAGACCTATAATTCACCCCTCCACTTT	CASRPETYNSPLHF	-	TRBJ1-6	-	TRBV14
TGTGCCAGCAGCTTGGTAACAGACACTGAAGCTTTCTTT	CASSLVTDTEAFF	-	TRBJ1-1	-	TRBV5-4
TGTGCCAGCAGTGTAGAAGGGGGAGGCGGCTACACCTTC	CASSVEGGGGYTF	-	TRBJ1-2	-	TRBV6-4
TGTGCCTGGAGTCCCAGCTACTACGAGCAGTACTTC	CAWSPSYYEQYF	-	TRBJ2-7	once	TRBV30
TGTGCCAGCAGCCCCTTAGCGGGGGTCACAGATACGCAGTATTTT	CASSPLAGVTDTQYF	TRBD2	TRBJ2-3	-	TRBV9
TGTGCCAGCAGCTATATCACAGGGGGATACAATGAGCAGTTCTTC	CASSYITGGYNEQFF	TRBD1	TRBJ2-1	-	TRBV7-2
TGTGCCAGCAGCTTAGGCAGGAGGGACACTGAAGCTTTCTTT	CASSLGRRDTEAFF	-	TRBJ1-1	-	TRBV7-2
TGTGCCACCAGCCCGGGACTAGCCGACACAGATACGCAGTATTTT	CATSPGLADTDTQYF	TRBD2	TRBJ2-3	-	TRBV15
TGTGCCACCAGCAGAGACAGGGGCGAAGTAGCCAAAAACATTCAGTACTTC	CATSRDRGEVAKNIQYF	-	TRBJ2-4	-	TRBV15
TGCAGCGTTGAAGTGGGAAGCAATCAGCCCCAGCATTTT	CSVEVGSNQPQHF	-	TRBJ1-5	-	TRBV29-1
TGTGCCAGCAGTCACCGGGACAGGGATGACTATGGCTACACCTTC	CASSHRDRDDYGYTF	TRBD1	TRBJ1-2	-	TRBV6-5
TGTGCCAGCAGTGAATCTACAGGGAGCTCCTACGAGCAGTACTTC	CASSESTGSSYEQYF	-	TRBJ2-7	once	TRBV25-1
TGTGCCAGCTTAAATACAGGGTTTAGGGACACTGAAGCTTTCTTT	CASLNTGFRDTEAFF	-	TRBJ1-1	-	TRBV28
TGTGCCAGTAGTCATCAGTCCGGGACAGGGGGAGGCTACACCTTC	CASSHQSGTGGGYTF	TRBD1	TRBJ1-2	-	TRBV19
TGTGCCAGCAGCTCATACACTGACGGAGGGACTGAAGCTTTCTTT	CASSSYTDGGTEAFF	-	TRBJ1-1	-	TRBV11-3
TGTGCCAGCAGCAAAGAATGCGGGGTGAACACCGGGGAGCTGTTTTTT	CASSKECGVNTGELFF	-	TRBJ2-2	-	TRBV21-1
TGTGCCAGCAGCGTGGGACAGGGTTACACTAATGAAAAACTGTTTTTT	CASSVGQGYTNEKLFF	TRBD1	TRBJ1-4	-	TRBV9
TGTGCCAGCAGCTTAGAGGCAGGTCCCATCACAGATACGCAGTATTTT	CASSLEAGPITDTQYF	-	TRBJ2-3	-	TRBV7-3
TGCGCCAGCACCAACGTAGAAAGGGACACTGAAGCTTTCTTT	CASTNVERDTEAFF	-	TRBJ1-1	-	TRBV4-1
TGTGCCAGTAGAATAGCGGGAGGGCCTTTAAATGAGCAGTTCTTC	CASRIAGGPLNEQFF	TRBD2	TRBJ2-1	-	TRBV19